The 13 T cell receptor beta chains below all came from one sample that was sequenced in a study of blood T cell repertoires in COVID-19. Using immunoSEQ multiplex PCR, the repertoire was profiled, and TCRdb retains in-frame clones only, with some absent. The sample comprises roughly 72,000 clones, 75% to 90% of which are singletons, and over 2.5% rests with the top ten. Sequencing input: peripheral blood. Receptors were obtained from a human donor in a cohort sampled during active COVID-19.

This clone was picked up one time. This chain's CDR3 is CASSPGQDNSPLHF. The CDR3, as DNA: TGTGCCAGCTCACCGGGACAGGACAATTCACCCCTCCACTTT. The J gene is TRBJ1-6, the V gene TRBV18; 8 bases fit TRBD1. Germline CDR1 KGHSH, CDR2 LQKENI. The CDR3 consists of 14 residues. After removal of 3 bases from V and 7 bases from J, the junction contained 2 bases not matched to a gene.

The chain links TRBV5-6 to TRBJ1-6; the D is unclear. Germline values: CDR1 SGHDT, CDR2 YYEEEE. Trimming removed 0 bases at V and 5 bases at J, with 6 bases between. The CDR3 totals 14 residues. The CDR3 loop is CASSLGAHNSPLHF. As DNA, the CDR3 is TGTGCCAGCAGCTTGGGGGCGCATAATTCACCCCTCCACTTT.

This sequence joins TRBV19 and TRBJ2-2, with 8 bases identical to TRBD1. This CDR3 is 15 amino acids long. V trimming: 1 base; J trimming: 5 bases; junction bases outside the gene matches: 3. The germline gives CDR1 LNHDA, CDR2 SQIVND (reference sequence). In DNA form, the CDR3 reads TGTGCCAGTAGTATAGTCAGGGGGCATACCGGGGAGCTGTTTTTT. This gives the protein CASSIVRGHTGELFF.

The rearrangement uses TRBV30 and TRBJ2-3; 9 nucleotides agree with TRBD2. The CDR3 is 15 amino acids. CDR1 and CDR2 (germline): GTSNPN, SVGIG (reference sequence). V lost 2 bases and J lost 5; bases outside the gene matches: 8. Written as DNA, the CDR3 is TGTGCCTGGAGTCTCGAGGCTAGCGGGAAAGATACGCAGTATTTT. This gives the protein CAWSLEASGKDTQYF.

This rearrangement joins TRBV5-1 to TRBJ2-5, with 12 bases that match TRBD2. V trimming: 3 bases; J trimming: 1 base; junction bases outside the gene matches: 1. CDR1 and CDR2 from the germline V gene are SGHRS and YFSETQ. This CDR3 has 15 amino acids. The CDR3 sequence is CASSSSGGVQETQYF. The CDR3 bases are TGCGCCAGCAGCTCTAGCGGGGGGGTCCAAGAGACCCAGTACTTC.

This chain connects TRBV9 to TRBJ2-3; a weak D match, TRBD2 (5 bases). The V end lost 1 base, the J end lost 4 bases, and 10 bases lay between the germline ends. This CDR3 comprises 14 residues. Germline CDR1 reads SGDLS; CDR2 reads YYNGEE. In DNA, the CDR3 is TGTGCCAGCAGCGTACTCGTCGGGGCAGATACGCAGTATTTT. This translates into CASSVLVGADTQYF.

The chain uses TRBV5-8 and TRBJ1-1; 10 bases fit TRBD1. CDR1 is SGHTS and CDR2 is YDEGEE in the germline V gene. The CDR3 sequence is 14 residues long. Trimming at V came to 2 bases and at J to 7 bases, leaving 5 bases not matched to a gene. The CDR3 DNA follows: TGTGCCAGCAGCTTACCGGGACAGGGGTTTGAAGCTTTCTTT. It is translated as CASSLPGQGFEAFF.

CDR3 coding DNA: TGTGCCAGCAGTCCCGGGGGACAGACCCTGTTCGTTAGAGGCTACACCTTC. Protein sequence: CASSPGGQTLFVRGYTF. The chain recombines TRBV6-6 with TRBJ1-2, with 7 nucleotides matching TRBD1. This CDR3 has 17 residues. Germline CDR1 is MNHNY and CDR2 is SVGAGI (reference sequence). The V gene end was trimmed by 5 bases and the J gene end by 8 bases; junction bases not matched to a gene: 20.

The rearrangement links TRBV19 to TRBJ1-1; 8 nucleotides agree with TRBD1. In germline, CDR1 is LNHDA, CDR2 SQIVND (reference sequence). CDR3 length: 13 amino acids. J lost 2 bases, V lost 9 bases, and 5 bases had no gene match. CDR3 protein: CASITGGNTEAFF. The DNA for the CDR3 is TGTGCCAGCATTACAGGGGGTAACACTGAAGCTTTCTTT.

The chain employs TRBV19 and TRBJ2-2; 12 bases match TRBD2. Germline trimming cut 5 bases from V and 5 bases from J; bases unmatched to any gene: 6. CDR3 size: 16 residues. Germline CDR1 and CDR2: LNHDA and SQIVND (reference sequence). DNA for the CDR3: TGTGCCAGTAGTGTACTAGCGGGGGGTAATACCGGGGAGCTGTTTTTT. It specifies CASSVLAGGNTGELFF.

In DNA, the CDR3 is TGTGCCAGCAGTTACTCCCACGGTGACACCATATATTTT. It specifies CASSYSHGDTIYF. This chain connects TRBV12-3 or TRBV12-4 to TRBJ1-3; D unresolved. This CDR3 has 13 residues. V dropped 4 bases and J dropped 8 bases, with 12 bases sitting between them.

V gene TRBV24-1 combines with J gene TRBJ2-1; 7 bases align to TRBD1. V lost 7 bases, J lost 0 bases, and 5 bases stayed unmatched. The CDR3 runs 15 residues. CDR1 and CDR2 from the germline V gene are KGHDR and SFDVKD. For the CDR3, the DNA is TGTGCCACCAGGTCCCGGGACAGCTCCTACAATGAGCAGTTCTTC. Translating it yields CATRSRDSSYNEQFF.

CDR3 protein: CASSISGTGELFF. CDR3 sequence (DNA): TGTGCCAGCAGTATCTCAGGGACCGGGGAGCTGTTTTTT. The chain carries TRBV27 and TRBJ2-2, with a tentative D call TRBD1 (5 bases). The CDR3 has 13 residues. CDR1 and CDR2 from the germline V gene are MNHEY and SMNVEV (reference sequence). Trimming removed 5 bases at V and 5 bases at J, with 9 bases between.